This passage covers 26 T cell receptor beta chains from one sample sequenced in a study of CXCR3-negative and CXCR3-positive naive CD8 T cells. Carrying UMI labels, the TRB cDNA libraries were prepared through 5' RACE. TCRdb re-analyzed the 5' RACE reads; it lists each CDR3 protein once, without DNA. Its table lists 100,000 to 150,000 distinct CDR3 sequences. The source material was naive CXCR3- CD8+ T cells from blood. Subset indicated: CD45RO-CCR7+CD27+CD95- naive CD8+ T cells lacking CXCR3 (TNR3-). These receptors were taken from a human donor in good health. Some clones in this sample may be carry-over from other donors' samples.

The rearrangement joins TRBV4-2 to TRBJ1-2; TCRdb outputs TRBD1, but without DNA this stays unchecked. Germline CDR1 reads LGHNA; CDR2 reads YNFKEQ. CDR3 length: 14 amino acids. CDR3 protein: CASSQGETVYGYTF.

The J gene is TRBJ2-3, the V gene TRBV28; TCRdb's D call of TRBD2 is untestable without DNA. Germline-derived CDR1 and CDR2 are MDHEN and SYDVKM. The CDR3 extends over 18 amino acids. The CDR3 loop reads CASSLLPLTGRVTDTQYF.

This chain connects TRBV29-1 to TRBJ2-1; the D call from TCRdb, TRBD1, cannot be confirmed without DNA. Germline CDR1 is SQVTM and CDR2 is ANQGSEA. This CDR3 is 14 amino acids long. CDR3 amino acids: CSVAGTGINNEQFF.

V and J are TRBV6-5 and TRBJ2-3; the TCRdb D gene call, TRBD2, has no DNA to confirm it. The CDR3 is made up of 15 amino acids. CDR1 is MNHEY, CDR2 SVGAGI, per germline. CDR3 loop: CASSRTSGGPDTQYF.

This CDR3 is CASSLDPGSYEQYF. The chain carries TRBV11-3 and TRBJ2-7. The CDR3 has 14 residues. CDR1 SGHNT and CDR2 YENEEA come from the germline V gene. Filled out from reference TRBV11-3 and TRBJ2-7, the complete variable domain reads EAGVVQSPRYKIIEKKQPVAFWCNPISGHNTLYWYLQNLGQGPELLIRYENEEAVDDSQLPKDRFSAERLKGVDSTLKIQPAELGDSAVYLCASSLDPGSYEQYFGPGTRLTVT.

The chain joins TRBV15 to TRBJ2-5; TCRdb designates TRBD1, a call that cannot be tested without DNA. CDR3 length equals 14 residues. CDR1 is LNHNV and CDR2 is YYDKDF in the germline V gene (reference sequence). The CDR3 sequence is CATSSRDYQETQYF.

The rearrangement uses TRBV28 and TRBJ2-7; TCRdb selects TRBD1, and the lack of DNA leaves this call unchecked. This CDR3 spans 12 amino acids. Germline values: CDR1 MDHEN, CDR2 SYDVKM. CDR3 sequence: CASSPQGSEQYF.

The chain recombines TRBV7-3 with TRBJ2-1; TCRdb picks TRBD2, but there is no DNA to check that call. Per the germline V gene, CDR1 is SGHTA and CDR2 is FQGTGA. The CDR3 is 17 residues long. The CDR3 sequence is CASSSPRSGSDFNEQFF.

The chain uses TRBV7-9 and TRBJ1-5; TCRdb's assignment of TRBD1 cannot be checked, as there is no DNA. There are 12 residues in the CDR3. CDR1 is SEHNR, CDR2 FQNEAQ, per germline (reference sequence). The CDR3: CASSLEGRPQHF.

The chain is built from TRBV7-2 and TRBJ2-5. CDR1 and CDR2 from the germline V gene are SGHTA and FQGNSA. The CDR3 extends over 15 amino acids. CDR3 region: CASSLVYSTKETQYF.

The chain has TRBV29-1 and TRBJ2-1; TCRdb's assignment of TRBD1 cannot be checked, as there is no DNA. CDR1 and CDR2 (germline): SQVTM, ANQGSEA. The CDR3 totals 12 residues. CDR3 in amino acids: CSGGQSNNEQFF.

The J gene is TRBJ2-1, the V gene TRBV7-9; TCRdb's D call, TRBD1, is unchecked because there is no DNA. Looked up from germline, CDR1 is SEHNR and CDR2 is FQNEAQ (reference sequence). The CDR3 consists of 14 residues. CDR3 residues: CASSLEAGGVEQFF.

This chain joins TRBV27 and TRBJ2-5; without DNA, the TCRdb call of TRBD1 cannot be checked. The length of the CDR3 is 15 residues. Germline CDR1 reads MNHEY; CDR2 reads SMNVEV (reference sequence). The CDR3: CASSGTGLPGETQYF.

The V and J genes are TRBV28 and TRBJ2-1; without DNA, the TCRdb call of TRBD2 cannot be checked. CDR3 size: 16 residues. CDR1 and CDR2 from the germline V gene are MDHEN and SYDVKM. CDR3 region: CASGTSGGPSYNEQFF.

CDR3 protein: CASSSEAGWLDTQYF. The chain links TRBV7-9 to TRBJ2-3; the D gene TCRdb calls, TRBD2, cannot be checked with no DNA. The germline V gene encodes CDR1 SEHNR and CDR2 FQNEAQ (reference sequence). This CDR3 is built from 15 residues.

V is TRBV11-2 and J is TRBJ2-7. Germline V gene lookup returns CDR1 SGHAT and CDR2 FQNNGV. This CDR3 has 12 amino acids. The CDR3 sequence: CASSSFPHEQYF.

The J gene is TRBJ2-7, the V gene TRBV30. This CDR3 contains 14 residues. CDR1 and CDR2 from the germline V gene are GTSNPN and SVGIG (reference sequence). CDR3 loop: CAWSVRRPSYEQYF.

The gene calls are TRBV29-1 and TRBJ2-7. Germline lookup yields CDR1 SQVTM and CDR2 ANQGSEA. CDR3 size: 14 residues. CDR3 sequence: CSVESDEGAYEQYF.

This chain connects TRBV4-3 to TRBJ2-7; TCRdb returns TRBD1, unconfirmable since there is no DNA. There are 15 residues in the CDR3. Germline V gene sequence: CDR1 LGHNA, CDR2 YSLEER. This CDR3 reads CASSQDKTGGHEQYF.

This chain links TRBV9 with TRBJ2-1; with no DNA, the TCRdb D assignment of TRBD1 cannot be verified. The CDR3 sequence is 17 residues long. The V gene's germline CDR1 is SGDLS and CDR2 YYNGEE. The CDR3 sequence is CASSTRQRTGEYNEQFF.

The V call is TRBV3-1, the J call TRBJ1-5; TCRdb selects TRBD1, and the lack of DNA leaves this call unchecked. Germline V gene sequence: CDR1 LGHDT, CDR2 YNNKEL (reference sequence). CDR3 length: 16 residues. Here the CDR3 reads CASSHGQGIYNQPQHF.

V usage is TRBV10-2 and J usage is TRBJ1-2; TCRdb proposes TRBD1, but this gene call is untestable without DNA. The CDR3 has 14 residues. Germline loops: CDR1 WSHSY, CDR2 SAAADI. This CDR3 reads CASGQGKLNYGYTF.

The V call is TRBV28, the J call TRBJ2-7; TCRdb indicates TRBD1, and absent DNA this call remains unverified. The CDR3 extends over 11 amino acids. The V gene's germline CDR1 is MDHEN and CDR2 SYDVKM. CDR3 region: CASSFAGSKNF.

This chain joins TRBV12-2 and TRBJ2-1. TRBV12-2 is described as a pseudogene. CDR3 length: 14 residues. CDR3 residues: CASRLVPFYNEQFF.

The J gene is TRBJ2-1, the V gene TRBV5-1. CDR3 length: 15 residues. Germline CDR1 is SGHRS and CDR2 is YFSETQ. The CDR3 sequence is CASSLVSTSNTEQFF.

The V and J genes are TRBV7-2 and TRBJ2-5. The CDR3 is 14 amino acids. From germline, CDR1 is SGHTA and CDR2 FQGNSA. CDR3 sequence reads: CASSLALMGMTQYF.